The 22 T cell receptor beta chains below all came from one sample that was sequenced in a study of blood T cell repertoires in COVID-19. The data were produced by immunoSEQ multiplex PCR, yet TCRdb's version contains in-frame clones alone and is incomplete. The sample lists under 400,000 clones; about 92% were seen once. The material sequenced was peripheral blood. Receptor source: an older woman with COVID-19, enrolled during active disease.

The CDR3 sequence: CASSLFQGQPYEQYF. CDR3 coding DNA: TGTGCCAGCAGCTTATTCCAGGGACAGCCCTACGAGCAGTACTTC. The rearrangement links TRBV11-2 to TRBJ2-7, with 7 bases identical to TRBD1. The CDR3 has 15 residues. Germline lookup yields CDR1 SGHAT and CDR2 FQNNGV. V lost 2 bases, J lost 2 bases, and 6 bases stayed unmatched.

The chain has TRBV9 and TRBJ2-3, with 11 bases aligning to TRBD2. From germline, CDR1 is SGDLS and CDR2 YYNGEE. The CDR3 covers 17 residues. V was pared by 4 bases and J by 1 base, with 8 bases of the junction left unmatched. CDR3 sequence: CASSSGTSGLGTDTQYF. In DNA, the CDR3 is TGTGCCAGCAGCTCCGGGACTAGCGGCTTGGGCACAGATACGCAGTATTTT.

The V gene is TRBV28, the J gene TRBJ1-5; 7 positions match TRBD1. The germline V gene has CDR1 MDHEN and CDR2 SYDVKM. The V segment lost 5 bases and the J segment 5 bases; nucleotides outside the gene matches: 9. CDR3 size: 15 residues. The CDR3 DNA sequence: TGTGCCAGCAGTCTACTCACCAGGGGGGATCAGCCCCAGCATTTT. This translates into CASSLLTRGDQPQHF.

The V and J genes are TRBV7-9 and TRBJ1-1; D may be TRBD1 (5 bases). Trimming took 5 bases from V and 5 from J, leaving 18 bases between them. The CDR3 has 15 amino acids. Germline CDR1 is SEHNR and CDR2 is FQNEAQ (reference sequence). The CDR3 loop reads CASSPLGRGGTEAFF. The CDR3 DNA is TGTGCCAGCAGCCCGCTGGGTAGGGGAGGAACTGAAGCTTTCTTT.

This chain uses TRBV5-1 with TRBJ2-2; TRBD2 might be the D (5 bases). Trimming left V 0 bases short and J 3 bases short, with 9 bases between. This CDR3 region has 15 residues. The V gene's germline CDR1 is SGHRS and CDR2 YFSETQ. CDR3 residues: CASSLAGSDTGELFF. The CDR3 nucleotides are TGCGCCAGCAGCTTGGCTGGTAGCGACACCGGGGAGCTGTTTTTT.

The chain joins TRBV12-3 or TRBV12-4 to TRBJ1-2, with 7 bases aligning to TRBD1. J gave up 6 bases and V 6 bases, and 7 bases lay outside the gene matches. The CDR3 has 13 residues. The CDR3 sequence is CASSRDRVNGYTF. CDR3 nucleotides: TGTGCCAGCAGCCGCGACAGGGTTAATGGCTACACCTTC.

The gene calls are TRBV19 and TRBJ1-2; TRBD1 agrees at 11 bases. J gave up 0 bases and V 7 bases, and 16 bases lay outside the gene matches. Germline V gene data show CDR1 as LNHDA and CDR2 as SQIVND (reference sequence). The CDR3 is made up of 19 amino acids. The CDR3 DNA sequence: TGTGCCAGTAATACACCGGGACAGGGGGACCAATCAGCTAACTATGGCTACACCTTC. This codes for CASNTPGQGDQSANYGYTF.

This clone was detected only once. The chain combines TRBV4-1 with TRBJ2-7; 7 nucleotides align to TRBD2. After removal of 3 bases from V and 2 bases from J, the junction contained 7 bases not matched to a gene. CDR3 length equals 15 residues. Per germline, CDR1 MGHRA and CDR2 YSYEKL. CDR3 in amino acids: CASSQGGYGTYEQYF. CDR3 sequence (DNA): TGCGCCAGCAGCCAGGGGGGGTACGGGACCTACGAGCAGTACTTC.

The genes are TRBV6-2 or TRBV6-3 and TRBJ1-2; 7 nucleotides align to TRBD1. The CDR3 has 15 residues. The junction had 14 bases not matched to a gene; V was cut back by 4 bases and J by 9 bases. Germline CDR1 and CDR2: MNHEY and SVGEGT. The CDR3 DNA reads as TGTGCCAGCAGTTCCACCGGGACAGCCCTGATACGCTACACCTTC. Protein product: CASSSTGTALIRYTF.

The chain couples TRBV9 to TRBJ2-2; 7 nucleotides line up with TRBD1. The germline CDR1 and CDR2 sequences are SGDLS and YYNGEE. The CDR3 runs to 15 residues. The V gene end was trimmed by 2 bases and the J gene end by 3 bases; junction bases not matched to a gene: 4. DNA for the CDR3: TGTGCCAGCAGCGTCCGGGACAGTTACACCGGGGAGCTGTTTTTT. It encodes CASSVRDSYTGELFF.

The chain employs TRBV27 and TRBJ2-3, with D maybe TRBD2 (6 bases). Germline loops: CDR1 MNHEY, CDR2 SMNVEV (reference sequence). Trimming removed 2 bases at V and 6 bases at J, with 6 bases between. The CDR3 totals 12 residues. The CDR3 coding sequence is TGTGCCAGCAGTTTAGCGGGGGATACGCAGTATTTT. Protein product: CASSLAGDTQYF.

This chain links TRBV21-1 with TRBJ1-6; TRBD1, the table's D call, was not compared with the DNA. TRBV21-1 is a pseudogene segment. CDR3 length equals 20 residues. Here the CDR3 reads CASSRLYRVPLGSYNSPLHF. DNA for the CDR3: TGTGCCAGCAGCAGACTCTACAGGGTCCCCCTGGGCTCCTATAATTCACCCCTCCACTTT.

The V gene is TRBV19, the J gene TRBJ2-4, with D perhaps TRBD2 (6 bases). The V gene's germline CDR1 is LNHDA and CDR2 SQIVND (reference sequence). The V gene lost 9 bases and the J gene lost 10 bases, with 16 bases spanning the gap. This CDR3 is built from 12 residues. The CDR3 DNA follows: TGTGCCAGCCAGACTAGGGGAAGTATTCAGTACTTC. Its translation: CASQTRGSIQYF.

The rearrangement joins TRBV5-8 to TRBJ1-5, with D uncertain. CDR1 and CDR2 (germline): SGHTS, YDEGEE. This CDR3 spans 10 amino acids. Here the CDR3 reads CGAGNQPQHF. The CDR3, as DNA: TGTGGAGCAGGTAATCAGCCCCAGCATTTT.

The chain joins TRBV6-2 or TRBV6-3 to TRBJ1-1, with a weak D call TRBD1 (5 bases). V was pared by 2 bases and J by 0 bases, with 13 bases between. The CDR3 covers 16 residues. CDR1 is MNHEY and CDR2 is SVGEGT in the germline V gene. The CDR3 spells CASSYGGIGMNTEAFF. CDR3 DNA sequence: TGTGCCAGCAGTTACGGGGGGATTGGCATGAACACTGAAGCTTTCTTT.

This chain links TRBV30 with TRBJ1-5; D gene uncertain. V was cut by 2 bases and J by 4 bases, with 9 bases left in between. The length of the CDR3 is 13 residues. CDR1 is GTSNPN, CDR2 SVGIG, per germline (reference sequence). CDR3 region: CAWSPSENQPQHF. The CDR3 nucleotides read TGTGCCTGGAGTCCGTCAGAAAATCAGCCCCAGCATTTT.

This rearrangement joins TRBV2 to TRBJ1-4; 8 bases line up with TRBD1. This CDR3 has 12 amino acids. Germline V lookup: CDR1 SNHLY, CDR2 FYNNEI. V was pared by 7 bases and J by 8 bases, with 3 bases of the junction left unmatched. This CDR3 reads CASKTGEEKLFF. Written as DNA, the CDR3 is TGTGCCAGCAAGACAGGGGAGGAAAAACTGTTTTTT.

The chain carries TRBV20-1 and TRBJ2-1; D remains unclear. In germline, CDR1 is DFQATT, CDR2 SNEGSKA (reference sequence). The CDR3 covers 11 residues. The V gene lost 2 bases and the J gene lost 5 bases, with 4 bases spanning the gap. CDR3 in amino acids: CSARLNNEQFF. The DNA of the CDR3 is TGCAGTGCTAGACTAAACAATGAGCAGTTCTTC.

The V call is TRBV6-5, the J call TRBJ2-2, with 8 bases that match TRBD1. The CDR3 has 14 amino acids. In germline, CDR1 is MNHEY, CDR2 SVGAGI. Losses at the gene ends were 6 bases for V and 5 bases for J; bases not matched to a gene: 5. The CDR3 sequence is CASRAGQDTGELFF. The CDR3 DNA is TGTGCCAGCAGGGCGGGACAGGATACCGGGGAGCTGTTTTTT.

The chain couples TRBV28 to TRBJ1-6; D may be TRBD1 (6 bases). The CDR3 spans 15 residues. The V gene lost 8 bases and the J gene lost 5 bases, with 16 bases spanning the gap. Germline V gene lookup returns CDR1 MDHEN and CDR2 SYDVKM. CDR3: CASLQGRGNNSPLHF. CDR3 in DNA: TGTGCCAGCCTTCAGGGGAGGGGCAATAATTCACCCCTCCACTTT.

The V call is TRBV2, the J call TRBJ1-5; TRBD1 agrees at 7 bases. This CDR3 spans 15 amino acids. Unmatched junction bases numbered 13, after V lost 10 bases and J lost 4 bases. Germline CDR1 and CDR2: SNHLY and FYNNEI. DNA for the CDR3: TGTGCCACCAAACCCTTTCAACAGGGGAATCAGCCCCAGCATTTT. Protein sequence: CATKPFQQGNQPQHF.

This chain's CDR3 is CASSKAGGLVVTDTQYF. CDR3 in DNA: TGTGCCAGCTCAAAAGCGGGGGGCCTAGTAGTCACAGATACGCAGTATTTT. The J gene is TRBJ2-3, the V gene TRBV18; 9 bases are shared with TRBD2. Per the germline V gene, CDR1 is KGHSH and CDR2 is LQKENI. V lost 5 bases and J lost 2; bases outside the gene matches: 11. The CDR3 extends over 17 amino acids.